The rows below give T cell receptor beta chains drawn from one sample of a study of OX40 agonist ivuxolimab in advanced cancers. The assay was immunoSEQ multiplex PCR, and TCRdb's table has in-frame clones only and misses some. The table records some 120,000 clones, roughly 90% of them present only once. The sequencing used CD4+ or CD8+ T cells sorted from blood, collected in a trial of the OX40 agonist ivuxolimab. The source of these receptors is an adult with an advanced solid tumor such as melanoma, head and neck, liver or kidney cancer. CDR3s include the opening cysteine and the closing phenylalanine or tryptophan. D genes are given only for firm matches. A row's size may be missing; if present it is once, few, many or a size class.

size: NA
D: NA
V: TRBV7-2
J: TRBJ1-1
CDR3: CASSLGWNTEAFF
DNA: TGTGCCAGCAGCCTCGGGTGGAACACTGAAGCTTTCTTT

size: NA
D: NA
V: TRBV20-1
J: TRBJ2-1
CDR3: CSARPPGGEVF
DNA: TGCAGTGCTAGACCCCCCGGGGGCGAAGTCTTC

size: NA
D: TRBD1
V: TRBV9
J: TRBJ2-7
CDR3: CASSVATGFPYEQYF
DNA: TGTGCCAGCAGCGTAGCGACAGGGTTCCCCTACGAGCAGTACTTC

size: NA
D: NA
V: TRBV28
J: TRBJ1-4
CDR3: CASSQTGTREKLFF
DNA: TGTGCCAGCAGCCAGACCGGGACTAGGGAAAAACTGTTTTTT

size: NA
D: TRBD1
V: TRBV7-9
J: TRBJ1-1
CDR3: CASRLDRGAFRGTEAFF
DNA: TGTGCCAGCAGATTAGACAGGGGGGCCTTTAGAGGCACTGAAGCTTTCTTT

size: NA
D: NA
V: TRBV7-9
J: TRBJ2-7
CDR3: CASRSDSTQQYF
DNA: TGTGCCAGCAGGTCCGACAGCACGCAGCAGTACTTC

size: NA
D: NA
V: TRBV10-3
J: TRBJ2-1
CDR3: CAISELGNEQFF
DNA: TGTGCCATCAGTGAGTTGGGAAATGAGCAGTTCTTC

size: NA
D: NA
V: TRBV5-1
J: TRBJ2-5
CDR3: CASSLADRQGGETQYF
DNA: TGCGCCAGCAGCTTGGCTGACCGGCAGGGGGGAGAGACCCAGTACTTC

size: NA
D: TRBD1
V: TRBV5-6
J: TRBJ1-3
CDR3: CASRHTGASWNTIYF
DNA: TGTGCCAGCAGGCATACAGGGGCATCTTGGAACACCATATATTTT

size: once
D: NA
V: TRBV27
J: TRBJ2-5
CDR3: CASSYSRIQETQYF
DNA: TGTGCCAGCAGTTATTCACGAATCCAAGAGACCCAGTACTTC

size: NA
D: NA
V: TRBV4-3
J: TRBJ2-6
CDR3: CASSQDPPEFSSGANVLTF
DNA: TGCGCCAGCAGCCAAGACCCCCCGGAGTTTAGCTCTGGGGCCAACGTCCTGACTTTC

size: NA
D: TRBD1
V: TRBV7-9
J: TRBJ2-2
CDR3: CASNNRDRDTGELFF
DNA: TGTGCCAGCAACAACCGGGACAGGGATACCGGGGAGCTGTTTTTT

size: NA
D: TRBD1
V: TRBV4-3
J: TRBJ1-4
CDR3: CASSGGTANEKLFF
DNA: TGCGCCAGCAGCGGCGGGACAGCTAATGAAAAACTGTTTTTT